The rows below give T cell receptor beta chains drawn from one sample of a study of shared clonotypes between healthy human individuals. The assay was immunoSEQ multiplex PCR, and TCRdb's table has in-frame clones only and misses some. The sample holds roughly 2,300,000 clones, approximately 90% seen once. Sequencing used naive CD4+ T cells from PBMCs. The origin of the receptors is a man younger than 30 in good health. Some clones in this sample may be carry-over from other donors' samples. Each CDR3 is given with its conserved first and last residue. The order of the fields is clone size, V gene, CDR3 protein. Only part of the rows carry a size: once, few, many, or a class if the clone is expanded.

size: -
V: TRBV5-1
CDR3: CASTYGLAGVGTETQYF

size: -
V: TRBV25-1
CDR3: CASSGQGEGSPLHF

size: -
V: TRBV5-1
CDR3: CASSSLQETQYF

size: -
V: TRBV11-3
CDR3: CASSSTGTGEVEQYF

size: once
V: TRBV19
CDR3: CASSIGVHNEQFF

size: -
V: TRBV19
CDR3: CASSVGTVLGEQYF

size: -
V: TRBV28
CDR3: CASSPHGTGNSPLHF

size: -
V: TRBV27
CDR3: CASSNARTAANYGYTF

size: -
V: TRBV7-3
CDR3: CASSSRGNRDTQYF

size: -
V: TRBV7-8
CDR3: CASSLVGPNTEAFF

size: -
V: TRBV18
CDR3: CASSPNSPYEQYF

size: few
V: TRBV27
CDR3: CASSPSVGWNQPQHF

size: -
V: TRBV29-1
CDR3: CSARRTSDNGGELFF

size: -
V: TRBV25-1
CDR3: CASSESGTSSTDTQYF

size: -
V: TRBV6-5
CDR3: CASSRQGNYGYTF

size: -
V: TRBV5-1
CDR3: CASSLVRASGSLLNEQFF

size: -
V: TRBV30
CDR3: CAWTSGVPDTQYF

size: -
V: TRBV19
CDR3: CASRDRVSNQPQHF

size: -
V: TRBV6-6
CDR3: CAIQDTLREAFF

size: once
V: TRBV7-2
CDR3: CASSRDRMSTDTQYF

size: few
V: TRBV30
CDR3: CAWSTESNQPQHF

size: -
V: TRBV5-1
CDR3: CASSLMFGETQYF

size: -
V: TRBV27
CDR3: CASSLGTGNYGYTF

size: once
V: TRBV19
CDR3: CASRITLRDGYTF

size: -
V: TRBV30
CDR3: CAWSPTGEQFF

size: -
V: TRBV7-9
CDR3: CASSFEVGYGYTF

size: -
V: TRBV25-1
CDR3: CASTSSGGIRHF

size: -
V: TRBV10-3
CDR3: CASNPSRTVETEAFF

size: -
V: TRBV5-4
CDR3: CASSLTRGSTEAFF

size: once
V: TRBV7-2
CDR3: CASSLDWGTYEQYF

size: -
V: TRBV19
CDR3: CASSIQGATNEKLFF

size: once
V: TRBV10-1
CDR3: CASSQLSGRTTDTQYF

size: -
V: TRBV7-9
CDR3: CASHSGRDGTDTQYF

size: -
V: TRBV19
CDR3: CASRSPPQHTEAFF

size: -
V: TRBV6-6
CDR3: CASSSTWRAGETQYF

size: -
V: TRBV9
CDR3: CASSARLAGFEQFF

size: -
V: TRBV5-8
CDR3: CASSLASGRANEQFF

size: -
V: TRBV5-1
CDR3: CASSGDNLETQYF

size: -
V: TRBV28
CDR3: CASSLYGLNRDRERTEAFF

size: -
V: TRBV7-3
CDR3: CASSLGHRTGRETQYF

size: once
V: TRBV5-1
CDR3: CASSRIPGGTEAFF